This T cell receptor beta chain was retrieved from a study of blood T cells in healthy people across ages (dated by TCRdb to the mid-2010s). About the full investigation: In model experiments, template switching captured roughly one uniquely barcoded TCR beta cDNA molecule for every two T cells. Two additional independent replicas of 1 million unique cDNA reads from the same blood draw were analyzed for two donors (one aged 18 to 30 and one aged 80 or older). Using deep sequencing normalized with unique cDNA molecular identifiers, the study measured how TCR beta repertoire diversity changes with age. The donors were divided into four age groups: young (average around 15 years), middle-aged (approximately 41), aged (roughly 60) and long-lived (roughly 82). Donors of different ages were randomly distributed across sequencing lanes to avoid experimental bias. Study-level results and caveats: Conclusive comparison of naive and antigen-experienced compartments was prevented by the profiling of bulk unsorted PBMCs. Estimates of total diversity based on one million sequenced T cells were considered lower bounds and underestimates. Because the CMV infection status of the donors was unknown, age-related changes in expanded clonotypes may potentially have been confounded. Observed TCR beta diversity per million T cells fell roughly linearly with age, and a significant reduction was already apparent by age around 44. The percentage of naive T cells measured by flow cytometry correlated strongly with observed TCR beta diversity. Compared with the aged group, the long-lived group had more naive CD4+ T cells, fewer expanded clones and increased TCR diversity, suggesting age selection.

This clonotype occurred once. Its antigen specificity is not known. The input lacks base qualities; no much larger clone sits a single base away. The CDR3 sequence holds 12 residues, the cysteine and phenylalanine included. Only the CDR3 part of the read is kept: 36 bases, read in frame from the first base. The germline V gene (reference sequence) specifies DFQATT as CDR1 and SNEGSKA as CDR2. V loses 5 bases, J loses 10 bases, and the germline ends lie 16 bases apart. The library was generated by 5' RACE. Sequencer: Illumina HiSeq 2500. A second PCR of roughly 6 to 12 cycles was run with a J-beta primer mix and a sample-barcoded 5' primer. A template-switch 5' adaptor carrying 12 random nucleotides introduced a unique molecular identifier onto each TCR beta cDNA molecule. At least 2.5 million CDR3-containing paired-end reads were obtained from each sample. All of the RNA was converted into first-strand cDNA using the Mint cDNA synthesis kit, with a TRBC-specific oligonucleotide serving as the primer. Following uracil-DNA glycosylase treatment, a first 18-cycle PCR with universal primers M1SS and BC2_uni_R was performed on all cDNA. Turning to the authors' computational methods: Normalization of each sample was performed by random selection of 1 million high-quality reads, each carrying a distinct molecular identifier. Reads sharing molecular identifiers were discarded rather than binned into consensus sequences. MiTCR, set to a Q25 quality threshold and the strictest error-elimination algorithm, was used for CDR3 identification, clonotype clustering and error correction. A nonparametric unseen species model with Euler transformation was used to estimate lower-bound total TCR beta diversity. TCRdb reanalyzed the raw reads on its own, using fastp at Q25 for trimming and MiXCR for clone calling, and kept in-frame beta chains. For every CDR3 protein sequence, its rows merge into one entry that carries the most common genes and DNA. TCRdb, not the authors, supplied the V and J calls. The sample table lists about 1.1 million distinct CDR3 sequences, under 40% of them with a count of one. Over 10% of the sample belongs to the ten largest clones.

Systemically healthy Caucasian individuals from Russia, some 36 in total and aged roughly 6 to 100 years, were included as donors. Around 9.8 milliliters of peripheral blood were collected from each donor into EDTA-treated Vacutainer tubes. PBMCs were isolated by Ficoll-Paque density-gradient centrifugation, with at least 6.5 million obtained per sample. Trizol reagent was used to extract total RNA from the PBMCs, yielding at least 6 micrograms per sample. For every donor, an aliquot of PBMCs went through flow cytometry to measure the percentages of naive CD45RAhigh/CD27high T cells. The TCR was taken from a man between 18 and 35 years old in good health. Sequenced material: blood. The chain couples TRBV20-1 to TRBJ2-3, with the D assignment possibly TRBD1 or TRBD2, given 5 matching bases for each. The bases read TGCAGTGCTCCTCCGGGCCTGGGGGCGCAGTATTTT. This yields the protein CSAPPGLGAQYF.